This entry lists 14 T cell receptor beta chains sequenced from one sample in a study of blood T cell repertoires in COVID-19. Some clones are missing from TCRdb's copy, which holds only in-frame ones; the method was immunoSEQ multiplex PCR. The sample records some 510,000 clones, around 89% being singletons. Sequences were obtained from PBMCs or T cells enriched from blood (not recorded which). These receptors were collected from a woman aged 40 to 50 who had recovered from COVID-19.

This sequence joins TRBV7-9 and TRBJ2-1, with 7 positions matching TRBD1. With 5 bases clipped from V and 4 bases from J, the junction kept 14 bases outside the gene matches. There are 17 residues in the CDR3. Germline V CDR1 and CDR2: SEHNR, FQNEAQ (reference sequence). CDR3 residues: CASSPLVDPRGYNEQFF. The CDR3, as DNA: TGTGCCAGCAGCCCCCTAGTCGACCCCAGGGGGTACAATGAGCAGTTCTTC. Looking up the rest from reference TRBV7-9 and TRBJ2-1 gives the full variable domain: DTGVSQNPRHKITKRGQNVTFRCDPISEHNRLYWYRQTLGQGPEFLTYFQNEAQLEKSRLLSDRFSAERPKGSFSTLEIQRTEQGDSAMYLCASSPLVDPRGYNEQFFGPGTRLTVL.

The chain combines TRBV7-2 with TRBJ2-7, with D possibly TRBD1 on 6 matching bases. The germline V gene has CDR1 SGHTA and CDR2 FQGNSA. V was pared by 2 bases and J by 2 bases, with 7 bases between. The CDR3 is made up of 13 amino acids. Written as DNA, the CDR3 is TGTGCCAGCAGCTTAAGGGGGACCTACGAGCAGTACTTC. Encoded protein: CASSLRGTYEQYF.

This chain connects TRBV10-2 to TRBJ1-1; the D gene is possibly TRBD1 (6 bases). Trimming left V 4 bases short and J 4 bases short, with 16 bases between. Germline CDR1 WSHSY, CDR2 SAAADI. The CDR3 is 15 amino acids. The CDR3 reads CASSGGGAMVTEAFF. The CDR3 nucleotides read TGCGCCAGCAGTGGGGGGGGCGCGATGGTCACTGAAGCTTTCTTT.

The gene calls are TRBV7-2 and TRBJ2-1, with D tentatively TRBD2 (5 bases). Germline assignment: CDR1 SGHTA and CDR2 FQGNSA. The germline V and J ends were trimmed by 4 bases and 12 bases, with 16 bases remaining between them. The CDR3 spans 13 residues. The CDR3 sequence: CASSSSVTGMQFF. CDR3 bases: TGTGCCAGCAGCTCAAGTGTGACGGGGATGCAGTTCTTC.

This chain uses TRBV27 with TRBJ1-1; 7 bases map to TRBD1. This CDR3 is 15 amino acids long. Germline-derived CDR1 and CDR2 are MNHEY and SMNVEV (reference sequence). V lost 0 bases, J lost 3 bases, and 4 bases stayed unmatched. CDR3 DNA sequence: TGTGCCAGCAGTTTATCGACAGGGACGTACACTGAAGCTTTCTTT. This codes for CASSLSTGTYTEAFF.

The gene calls are TRBV7-9 and TRBJ2-7; 8 bases fit TRBD1. V shed 5 bases and J 3 bases; nucleotides not matched to a gene: 9. This CDR3 region has 15 residues. In germline, CDR1 is SEHNR, CDR2 FQNEAQ (reference sequence). In DNA form, the CDR3 reads TGTGCCAGCAGCGCCGTCCGGGACAGGCACTACGAGCAGTACTTC. This encodes CASSAVRDRHYEQYF.

The V gene is TRBV19, the J gene TRBJ2-7, with 10 positions matching TRBD2. Losses at the gene ends were 7 bases for V and 4 bases for J; bases not matched to a gene: 7. CDR1 and CDR2 (germline): LNHDA, SQIVND (reference sequence). This CDR3 is built from 14 residues. The CDR3 DNA sequence: TGTGCCAGTAAGCCTAGCGGGAGTATGTACGAGCAGTACTTC. This codes for CASKPSGSMYEQYF.

The chain employs TRBV2 and TRBJ2-1; D perhaps matches TRBD1 (5 bases). CDR3 length: 15 amino acids. The V gene lost 4 bases and the J gene lost 0 bases, with 10 bases spanning the gap. Germline CDR1 and CDR2: SNHLY and FYNNEI. The CDR3 is CASSVRVPSYNEQFF. The CDR3 coding sequence is TGTGCCAGCAGTGTCAGGGTTCCCTCCTACAATGAGCAGTTCTTC.

In this sample, this clone turned up once. CDR3 sequence: CASSQDRGNTIYF. The CDR3 DNA sequence: TGTGCCAGCAGTCAAGACAGGGGAAACACCATATATTTT. This chain connects TRBV2 to TRBJ1-3; a weak D match, TRBD1 (6 bases). V dropped 5 bases and J dropped 4 bases, with 9 bases sitting between them. This CDR3 is built from 13 residues. Germline values: CDR1 SNHLY, CDR2 FYNNEI.

The J gene is TRBJ2-2, the V gene TRBV14, with TRBD2 matching over 13 bases. The CDR3 has 19 amino acids. Germline CDR1 reads SGHDN; CDR2 reads FVKESK. The J segment lost 5 bases and the V segment lost 3 bases, leaving 12 bases of the junction unmatched. The CDR3 bases are TGTGCCAGCAGCCATTCACCAACTAGCGGGAGGGCTTGGACCGGGGAGCTGTTTTTT. Residues: CASSHSPTSGRAWTGELFF.

CDR3 protein: CASSHDRVGSYGYTF. The CDR3 DNA is TGTGCCAGCAGCCACGACAGGGTGGGTTCGTATGGCTACACCTTC. The J gene is TRBJ1-2, the V gene TRBV14; 7 nucleotides match TRBD1. Germline V gene data show CDR1 as SGHDN and CDR2 as FVKESK. The CDR3 covers 15 residues. With 3 bases clipped from V and 5 bases from J, the junction kept 9 bases outside the gene matches. Using reference TRBV14 and TRBJ1-2 for the parts outside the CDR3, the full variable domain is EAGVTQFPSHSVIEKGQTVTLRCDPISGHDNLYWYRRVMGKEIKFLLHFVKESKQDESGMPNNRFLAERTGGTYSTLKVQPAELEDSGVYFCASSHDRVGSYGYTFGSGTRLTVV.

The chain couples TRBV5-4 to TRBJ2-1; 14 bases are a match to TRBD2. Germline loops: CDR1 SGHNT, CDR2 YYREEE (reference sequence). The CDR3 has 18 amino acids. V was pared by 0 bases and J by 6 bases, with 8 bases of the junction left unmatched. The CDR3 protein is CASSLAGTSGSLANEQFF. The CDR3 DNA follows: TGTGCCAGCAGCTTGGCAGGGACTAGCGGGAGCCTAGCCAATGAGCAGTTCTTC.

This clone has a single count. CDR3 DNA: TGTGCCTGGAGAAGACAGGGGGCGGACTATGGCTACACCTTC. It translates to CAWRRQGADYGYTF. The rearrangement uses TRBV30 and TRBJ1-2; TRBD1 matches 10 bases. Trimming removed 3 bases from V and 3 bases from J; junction bases left unmatched: 4. The CDR3 contains 14 residues. From germline, CDR1 is GTSNPN and CDR2 SVGIG (reference sequence).

The chain joins TRBV9 to TRBJ2-7; D is unresolved. CDR1 is SGDLS, CDR2 YYNGEE, per germline. The CDR3 spans 12 residues. Trimming stripped 4 bases from V and 0 bases from J, with 5 bases between. The CDR3 sequence: CASSPSSYEQYF. CDR3 DNA: TGTGCCAGCAGCCCCAGCTCCTACGAGCAGTACTTC.